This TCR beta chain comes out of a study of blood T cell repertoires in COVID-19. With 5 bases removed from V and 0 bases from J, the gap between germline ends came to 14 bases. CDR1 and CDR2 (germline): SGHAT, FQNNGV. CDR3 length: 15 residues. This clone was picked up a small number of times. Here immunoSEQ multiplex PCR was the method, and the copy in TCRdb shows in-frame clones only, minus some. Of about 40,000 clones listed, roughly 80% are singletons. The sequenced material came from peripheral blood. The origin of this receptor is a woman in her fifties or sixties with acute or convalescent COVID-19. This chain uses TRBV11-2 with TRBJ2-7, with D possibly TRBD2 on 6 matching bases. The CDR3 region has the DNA TGTGCCAGCAGCCCGGACCGCGGGAACTCCTACGAGCAGTACTTC. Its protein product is CASSPDRGNSYEQYF.